Listed here are 10 T cell receptor beta chains from one sample, sequenced in a study of CD8+CD57+ T cells in acquired aplastic anemia. Genomic DNA templated the TCR beta VDJ and CDR3 profiling. In TCRdb, the reads were re-called with MiXCR into one record per CDR3 protein. The data hold 180,000 or so distinct CDR3 sequences, with approximately 45% observed a single time. The sample consisted of sorted CD4+, CD8+, or CD8+CD57+ T cells (not recorded which) from PBMCs. These receptor sequences come from a human donor in good health.

This clonotype was found a few times. This chain joins TRBV15 and TRBJ2-1, with TRBD2 as a possible D gene (6 bases). The CDR3 has 14 amino acids. Germline loops: CDR1 LNHNV, CDR2 YYDKDF (reference sequence). V was shortened by 1 base and J by 15 bases, with 19 bases between the two germline ends. The CDR3 DNA is TGTGCCACCAGCAGAGGCGGAGCGGGTGGGAGACGGTTCTTC. This encodes CATSRGGAGGRRFF.

The CDR3 loop is CATSRGGSRGEQYF. CDR3 nucleotide sequence: TGTGCCACCAGCAGAGGAGGGAGTCGGGGAGAGCAGTACTTC. V and J are TRBV15 and TRBJ2-7, with D maybe TRBD2 (5 bases). The CDR3 is 14 residues long. Germline assignment: CDR1 LNHNV and CDR2 YYDKDF (reference sequence). V was cut by 1 base and J by 7 bases, with 14 bases left in between.

Of note for this clonotype: It may be a read error: a sequence one base away is much more abundant. The J gene is TRBJ2-1, the V gene TRBV9; 9 positions agree with TRBD1. Looked up from germline, CDR1 is SGDLS and CDR2 is YYNGEE. The CDR3 consists of 16 residues. The CDR3 reads CASSPTDRGSGNKQFF. CDR3 sequence (DNA): TGTGCCAGCAGCCCGACGGACAGGGGATCTGGCAATAAGCAGTTCTTC. The full variable domain, completed using reference TRBV9 and TRBJ2-1, is DSGVTQTPKHLITATGQRVTLRCSPRSGDLSVYWYQQSLDQGLQFLIQYYNGEERAKGNILERFSAQQFPDLHSELNLSSLELGDSALYFCASSPTDRGSGNKQFFGPGTRLTVL.

The V call is TRBV14, the J call TRBJ2-1, with TRBD2 identical over 10 bases. Trimming at V came to 0 bases and at J to 9 bases, leaving 17 bases not matched to a gene. This CDR3 spans 19 amino acids. CDR1 is SGHDN, CDR2 FVKESK, per germline. The CDR3 loop reads CASSQEVSGRATRAGEQFF. The CDR3 coding sequence is TGTGCCAGCAGCCAAGAAGTGAGCGGGAGGGCCACGCGCGCCGGTGAGCAGTTCTTC.

The rearrangement joins TRBV24-1 to TRBJ2-1; 7 nucleotides match TRBD1. Germline V gene sequence: CDR1 KGHDR, CDR2 SFDVKD. V shed 4 bases and J 0 bases; nucleotides not matched to a gene: 5. The CDR3 loop spans 16 amino acids. For the CDR3, the DNA is TGTGCCACCAGTGACCGGGACAGAGGCTCCTACAATGAGCAGTTCTTC. Translated: CATSDRDRGSYNEQFF.

The rearrangement joins TRBV15 to TRBJ2-7; 7 nucleotides match TRBD1. The V and J ends lost 4 bases and 4 bases, in that order; junction bases with no gene match: 7. Germline loops: CDR1 LNHNV, CDR2 YYDKDF (reference sequence). The CDR3 is 14 residues long. As DNA, the CDR3 is TGTGCCACCAGCACGGACAGGAACGTATACGAGCAGTACTTC. Its protein is CATSTDRNVYEQYF.

CDR3 in amino acids: CASSLSGDLPVSYEQYF. CDR3 nucleotides: TGTGCCAGCAGTTTAAGCGGGGACCTACCCGTCTCCTACGAGCAGTACTTC. The V and J genes are TRBV27 and TRBJ2-7; 7 nucleotides agree with TRBD2. Germline values: CDR1 MNHEY, CDR2 SMNVEV (reference sequence). The CDR3 totals 17 residues. V lost 2 bases to trimming and J lost 0 bases; unmatched junction nucleotides: 10.

The chain has TRBV7-7 and TRBJ2-3; unclear D gene. The length of the CDR3 is 15 residues. V lost 5 bases, J lost 0 bases, and 12 bases lay in between. From germline, CDR1 is SSHAT and CDR2 FNYEAQ (reference sequence). The CDR3, as DNA: TGTGCCAGCAGCGTAGACGTAGGGAGCACAGATACGCAGTATTTT. Encoded protein: CASSVDVGSTDTQYF.

Many counts were recorded for this clonotype. This chain uses TRBV24-1 with TRBJ1-3, with D possibly matching TRBD1 (5 bases). The germline V and J ends were trimmed by 9 bases and 0 bases, with 11 bases remaining between them. Looked up from germline, CDR1 is KGHDR and CDR2 is SFDVKD. The CDR3 has 14 amino acids. The CDR3 spells CATSSGGSGNTIYF. CDR3 DNA sequence: TGTGCCACCTCCTCGGGGGGCTCTGGAAACACCATATATTTT.

DNA of the CDR3: TGTGCCAGCAGCTTAGAGGCCAGCAATCAGCCCCAGCATTTT. It is translated as CASSLEASNQPQHF. J is TRBJ1-5 and V is TRBV7-8; D is unresolved. Germline assignment: CDR1 SGHVS and CDR2 FQNEAQ. Trimming left V 1 base short and J 1 base short, with 5 bases between. This CDR3 spans 14 amino acids.